This T cell receptor beta chain came from a study of T cells in Graves' hyperthyroidism and ophthalmopathy. Study information: The blood sample was taken at first diagnosis, before treatment began.

Ophthalmopathy patients all had a Clinical Activity Score of at least 3, a NOSPECS grade of at least 4 and disease under 3 months old. Points on this clonotype: Its specificity is not known.

In germline, CDR1 is KGHSH, CDR2 LQKENI. V was trimmed by 6 bases and J by 3 bases, leaving 15 bases between them. This CDR3 is built from 14 residues. RNA transcripts served as the template for amplifying TCR beta CDR3 regions. First-round RT-PCR targeting the TCR CDR3 was performed with the HTBI primer set. MiXCR, applied by TCRdb to the multiplex PCR reads, yields one record per CDR3 protein. Among roughly 280,000 distinct CDR3 sequences, approximately 20% were seen once, and the ten largest hold about 60%. General study points: The model forecast ophthalmopathy, anticipating it by a median about 6.5 months before onset.

The V gene is TRBV18, the J gene TRBJ2-7; D is uncertain. The clonotype was recovered from a man aged 25-45 years with Graves' ophthalmopathy. The sequenced material came from blood. Here the CDR3 reads CASSPNSNNYEQYF. The CDR3 bases are TGTGCCAGCTCTCCAAACTCGAACAACTACGAGCAGTACTTC.